Shown below are 30 T cell receptor beta chains from a single sample sequenced in a study of blood T cell repertoires in COVID-19. Generated by immunoSEQ multiplex PCR, the TCRdb table keeps only in-frame clones and is missing some. The table lists roughly 77,000 clones, under 85% of them singletons. Specimen: peripheral blood. Receptor source: a human donor in a cohort sampled during active COVID-19.

This chain links TRBV9 with TRBJ1-5; 8 bases map to TRBD1. V lost 4 bases and J lost 4; bases outside the gene matches: 7. Germline CDR1 is SGDLS and CDR2 is YYNGEE. The CDR3 length is 15 residues. The CDR3, as DNA: TGTGCCAGCAGCCTCGGGGGGACAGGAAATCAGCCCCAGCATTTT. It codes for CASSLGGTGNQPQHF.

The chain recombines TRBV5-6 with TRBJ1-3; no clear D. This CDR3 is built from 19 residues. V was pared by 1 base and J by 0 bases, with 20 bases between. Per the germline V gene, CDR1 is SGHDT and CDR2 is YYEEEE. The CDR3 spells CASSLMRTHGESSGNTIYF. CDR3 bases: TGTGCCAGCAGCTTGATGCGGACTCATGGGGAGAGCTCTGGAAACACCATATATTTT.

This chain links TRBV4-3 with TRBJ1-2; D remains unclear. The V end lost 1 base, the J end lost 6 bases, and 15 bases lay between the germline ends. The CDR3 extends over 15 amino acids. Germline V gives CDR1 LGHNA, CDR2 YSLEER. The CDR3 DNA is TGCGCCAGCAGCCAAGGTTGGCGAGGGAACAATGGCTACACCTTC. Translating it yields CASSQGWRGNNGYTF.

The CDR3 region is CASSPRTGVTGELFF. The DNA of the CDR3 is TGTGCCAGCAGCCCCCGGACAGGGGTCACCGGGGAGCTGTTTTTT. V is TRBV3-1 (or the pseudogene TRBV3-2) and J is TRBJ2-2; TRBD1 agrees at 9 bases. CDR3 length equals 15 residues. CDR1 and CDR2 from the germline V gene are LGHDT and YNNKEL (reference sequence). J lost 4 bases, V lost 4 bases, and 4 bases had no gene match.

This chain connects TRBV6-6 to TRBJ2-7; the D gene is possibly TRBD2 (6 bases). Germline-derived CDR1 and CDR2 are MNHNY and SVGAGI (reference sequence). Trimming left V 0 bases short and J 3 bases short, with 12 bases between. CDR3 length: 15 residues. The CDR3 sequence: CASSYSGTEYYEQYF. Written as DNA, the CDR3 is TGTGCCAGCAGTTACTCTGGGACTGAATACTACGAGCAGTACTTC.

This rearrangement joins TRBV2 to TRBJ2-7; 11 bases are a match to TRBD1. The CDR3 covers 15 residues. The germline V gene encodes CDR1 SNHLY and CDR2 FYNNEI. J lost 4 bases, V lost 5 bases, and 7 bases had no gene match. Here the CDR3 reads CASSLDRGQNYEQYF. In nucleotides, the CDR3 is TGTGCCAGCAGTTTGGACAGGGGGCAGAATTACGAGCAGTACTTC.

The chain has TRBV12-3 or TRBV12-4 and TRBJ1-6, with D uncertain. This CDR3 contains 13 residues. The V and J ends lost 2 bases and 11 bases respectively, with 10 bases between them. The CDR3 region has the DNA TGTGCCAGCAGTTTATTGCCGTCGGCACCCCTCCACTTT. Its protein product is CASSLLPSAPLHF.

The J gene is TRBJ1-5, the V gene TRBV19, with D tentatively TRBD1 (5 bases). V was trimmed by 6 bases and J by 4 bases, leaving 16 bases between them. The length of the CDR3 is 15 residues. The germline V gene encodes CDR1 LNHDA and CDR2 SQIVND (reference sequence). CDR3 loop: CASSYKGRANQPQHF. The CDR3 region has the DNA TGTGCCAGTAGCTATAAGGGCAGGGCAAATCAGCCCCAGCATTTT.

This clone was observed a handful of times. The J gene is TRBJ1-1, the V gene TRBV30, with TRBD1 matching 7 bases. This CDR3 contains 12 residues. In germline, CDR1 is GTSNPN, CDR2 SVGIG (reference sequence). V was clipped by 4 bases and J by 11 bases; unmatched bases: 10. The CDR3: CAWNTGTVGAFF. CDR3 in DNA: TGTGCCTGGAACACCGGGACAGTAGGTGCTTTCTTT.

V gene TRBV3-1 (or the pseudogene TRBV3-2) combines with J gene TRBJ2-6, with D maybe TRBD1 (5 bases). Per the germline V gene, CDR1 is LGHDT and CDR2 is YNNKEL (reference sequence). The CDR3 sequence is 17 residues long. The V end was cut by 3 bases, the J end by 0 bases, with 12 bases between. The CDR3 region is CASSHERQRSGANVLTF. In DNA, the CDR3 is TGTGCCAGCAGCCACGAAAGACAGCGCTCTGGGGCCAACGTCCTGACTTTC.

This clone was seen more than once but under ten times. This chain connects TRBV12-3 or TRBV12-4 to TRBJ1-5; D gene ambiguous. V gave up 3 bases and J gave up 6 bases, with 6 bases separating them. This CDR3 region has 12 residues. CDR3: CASSFGSQPQHF. CDR3 nucleotides: TGTGCCAGCAGTTTCGGTTCTCAGCCCCAGCATTTT.

The chain employs TRBV29-1 and TRBJ2-2, with 8 bases identical to TRBD1. Losses at the gene ends were 5 bases for V and 2 bases for J; bases not matched to a gene: 4. The CDR3 consists of 14 residues. Germline-derived CDR1 and CDR2 are SQVTM and ANQGSEA. CDR3 sequence (DNA): TGCAGCGTTCAGGACAGGGCTAACACCGGGGAGCTGTTTTTT. Protein sequence: CSVQDRANTGELFF.

The chain carries TRBV24-1 and TRBJ1-2; perhaps TRBD1 as D (5 bases). V shed 7 bases and J shed 4 bases, with 6 bases lying between them. This CDR3 is built from 11 residues. The germline gives CDR1 KGHDR, CDR2 SFDVKD. The CDR3 loop is CATSQGYGYTF. CDR3 DNA sequence: TGTGCCACCAGCCAGGGCTATGGCTACACCTTC.

The chain combines TRBV29-1 with TRBJ1-2, with D possibly TRBD1 on 6 matching bases. Trimming removed 6 bases from V and 6 bases from J, with 14 bases in between. The germline V gene encodes CDR1 SQVTM and CDR2 ANQGSEA. The CDR3 runs 12 residues. The CDR3 loop is CSVPRGGNGYTF. In DNA, the CDR3 is TGCAGCGTCCCAAGAGGGGGTAATGGCTACACCTTC. Together with reference TRBV29-1 and TRBJ1-2, the CDR3 gives the full variable domain: SAVISQKPSRDICQRGTSLTIQCQVDSQVTMMFWYRQQPGQSLTLIATANQGSEATYESGFVIDKFPISRPNLTFSTLTVSNMSPEDSSIYLCSVPRGGNGYTFGSGTRLTVV.

The chain recombines TRBV6-5 with TRBJ1-4; possible D gene TRBD1, 5 bases. The CDR3 is made up of 13 amino acids. Germline V lookup: CDR1 MNHEY, CDR2 SVGAGI. With 6 bases removed from V and 6 bases from J, the gap between germline ends came to 11 bases. The CDR3 reads CASSRGVDEKLFF. CDR3 nucleotide sequence: TGTGCCAGCAGCCGGGGGGTAGATGAAAAACTGTTTTTT.

The V call is TRBV7-8, the J call TRBJ1-2, with 10 bases fitting TRBD1. The length of the CDR3 is 13 residues. After removal of 1 base from V and 7 bases from J, the junction contained 0 bases not matched to a gene. Looked up from germline, CDR1 is SGHVS and CDR2 is FQNEAQ. The CDR3 nucleotides read TGTGCCAGCAGCTTAGGACAGGGGGCTGGCTACACCTTC. It is translated as CASSLGQGAGYTF.

The gene calls are TRBV7-3 and TRBJ2-3; D gene ambiguous. V was trimmed by 2 bases and J by 6 bases, leaving 9 bases between them. The CDR3 totals 13 residues. Germline loops: CDR1 SGHTA, CDR2 FQGTGA. The CDR3 reads CASSLGRRDTQYF. The CDR3 DNA reads TGTGCCAGCAGCTTAGGCAGGCGCGATACGCAGTATTTT.

The genes are TRBV9 and TRBJ1-3, with D tentatively TRBD1 (5 bases). The V end lost 3 bases, the J end lost 4 bases, and 11 bases lay between the germline ends. The germline V gene has CDR1 SGDLS and CDR2 YYNGEE. The CDR3 has 14 amino acids. The CDR3 nucleotides read TGTGCCAGCAGCGCGACAGTGGGAGGAAACACCATATATTTT. Translated: CASSATVGGNTIYF.

CDR3 in DNA: TGTGCCAGCAGCCGAGGGACAGGGAACCAAGAGACCCAGTACTTC. Protein product: CASSRGTGNQETQYF. The rearrangement links TRBV7-9 to TRBJ2-5; 9 bases match TRBD1. Per the germline V gene, CDR1 is SEHNR and CDR2 is FQNEAQ (reference sequence). The J segment lost 0 bases and the V segment lost 5 bases, leaving 4 bases of the junction unmatched. The CDR3 covers 15 residues. Looking up the rest from reference TRBV7-9 and TRBJ2-5 gives the full variable domain: DTGVSQNPRHKITKRGQNVTFRCDPISEHNRLYWYRQTLGQGPEFLTYFQNEAQLEKSRLLSDRFSAERPKGSFSTLEIQRTEQGDSAMYLCASSRGTGNQETQYFGPGTRLLVL.

The chain combines TRBV6-2 or TRBV6-3 with TRBJ2-1, with 9 bases fitting TRBD1. CDR1 is MNHEY and CDR2 is SVGEGT in the germline V gene. CDR3 size: 14 residues. V shed 5 bases and J 9 bases; nucleotides not matched to a gene: 8. This CDR3 is CASSRTGEVSEQFF. CDR3 sequence (DNA): TGTGCCAGCAGTAGGACAGGGGAAGTTAGTGAGCAGTTCTTC.

This clone appeared a single time. The rearrangement joins TRBV13 to TRBJ2-4; TRBD1 matches 8 bases. CDR1 is PRHDT and CDR2 is FYEKMQ in the germline V gene (reference sequence). This CDR3 is built from 16 residues. The V gene end was trimmed by 2 bases and the J gene end by 1 base; junction bases not matched to a gene: 4. CDR3 region: CASSLTGGRAKNIQYF. The CDR3 DNA reads as TGTGCCAGCAGCTTAACAGGGGGTAGGGCCAAAAACATTCAGTACTTC.

This chain connects TRBV6-6 to TRBJ2-7; D unresolved. The V gene lost 2 bases and the J gene lost 0 bases, with 11 bases spanning the gap. The CDR3 is 15 amino acids. CDR1 and CDR2 (germline): MNHNY, SVGAGI (reference sequence). The DNA for the CDR3 is TGTGCCAGCAGTTACACGGGTGGTTCCTCCTACGAGCAGTACTTC. It codes for CASSYTGGSSYEQYF.

This clone was detected a few times. The chain uses TRBV11-2 and TRBJ2-7; maybe TRBD1 (5 bases). The CDR3 has 15 residues. The germline V and J ends were trimmed by 1 base and 1 base, with 11 bases remaining between them. Germline V gene data show CDR1 as SGHAT and CDR2 as FQNNGV. CDR3 region: CASSLADSPSYEQYF. The CDR3 nucleotides are TGTGCCAGCAGCTTAGCTGACAGCCCTTCCTACGAGCAGTACTTC.

V gene TRBV5-6 combines with J gene TRBJ1-1, with D perhaps TRBD1 (5 bases). CDR1 is SGHDT and CDR2 is YYEEEE in the germline V gene. V lost 4 bases and J 7 bases, leaving 11 bases between the germline ends. This CDR3 has 12 residues. The CDR3 protein is CASSQGVFEAFF. The CDR3 DNA follows: TGTGCCAGCAGCCAAGGGGTTTTTGAAGCTTTCTTT.

The chain joins TRBV2 to TRBJ1-1; D is uncertain. The CDR3 loop spans 15 amino acids. Germline CDR1 is SNHLY and CDR2 is FYNNEI. V shed 0 bases and J shed 4 bases, with 12 bases lying between them. CDR3: CASSEASLTLTEAFF. The CDR3, as DNA: TGTGCCAGCAGTGAAGCGTCACTGACACTCACTGAAGCTTTCTTT.

This clone was observed a handful of times. The CDR3 loop is CASNRSGTGDEKLFF. DNA of the CDR3: TGTGCCAGCAATAGATCCGGGACAGGTGATGAAAAACTGTTTTTT. The J gene is TRBJ1-4, the V gene TRBV28; 8 nucleotides agree with TRBD1. V lost 7 bases to trimming and J lost 6 bases; unmatched junction nucleotides: 10. Germline CDR1 MDHEN, CDR2 SYDVKM. CDR3 length: 15 amino acids.

The rearrangement links TRBV30 to TRBJ1-1, with D possibly TRBD1 on 6 matching bases. CDR3 length equals 15 residues. Per germline, CDR1 GTSNPN and CDR2 SVGIG (reference sequence). Between the trimmed V and J ends, which lost 0 bases and 5 bases, there was a span of 16 bases. In DNA form, the CDR3 reads TGTGCCTGGAGTGTACTAGGTGAACAGGGAACTGAAGCTTTCTTT. This codes for CAWSVLGEQGTEAFF. Full variable domain (remainder filled in from reference TRBV30 and TRBJ1-1): SQTIHQWPATLVQPVGSPLSLECTVEGTSNPNLYWYRQAAGRGLQLLFYSVGIGQISSEVPQNLSASRPQDRQFILSSKKLLLSDSGFYLCAWSVLGEQGTEAFFGQGTRLTVV.

The rearrangement uses TRBV2 and TRBJ2-7, with a possible D match to TRBD2 (5 bases). The CDR3 totals 12 residues. V shed 9 bases and J shed 3 bases, with 12 bases lying between them. Germline lookup yields CDR1 SNHLY and CDR2 FYNNEI. The CDR3 region is CASTADRYEQYF. The CDR3 bases are TGTGCCAGTACAGCGGACCGCTACGAGCAGTACTTC.

The V gene is TRBV19, the J gene TRBJ2-7; D call uncertain. Germline V gene lookup returns CDR1 LNHDA and CDR2 SQIVND (reference sequence). There are 14 residues in the CDR3. V shed 2 bases and J shed 1 base, with 9 bases lying between them. The CDR3 loop reads CASSIRLQSYEQYF. CDR3 sequence (DNA): TGTGCCAGTAGTATAAGGTTACAGTCCTACGAGCAGTACTTC.

V and J are TRBV7-9 and TRBJ1-1; D gene unclear. The CDR3 has 15 amino acids. The V gene's germline CDR1 is SEHNR and CDR2 FQNEAQ (reference sequence). Trimming pared 1 base from V and 0 bases from J, leaving 9 bases between. The CDR3 sequence: CASSLGGTMNTEAFF. In nucleotides, the CDR3 is TGTGCCAGCAGCTTAGGCGGTACCATGAACACTGAAGCTTTCTTT.